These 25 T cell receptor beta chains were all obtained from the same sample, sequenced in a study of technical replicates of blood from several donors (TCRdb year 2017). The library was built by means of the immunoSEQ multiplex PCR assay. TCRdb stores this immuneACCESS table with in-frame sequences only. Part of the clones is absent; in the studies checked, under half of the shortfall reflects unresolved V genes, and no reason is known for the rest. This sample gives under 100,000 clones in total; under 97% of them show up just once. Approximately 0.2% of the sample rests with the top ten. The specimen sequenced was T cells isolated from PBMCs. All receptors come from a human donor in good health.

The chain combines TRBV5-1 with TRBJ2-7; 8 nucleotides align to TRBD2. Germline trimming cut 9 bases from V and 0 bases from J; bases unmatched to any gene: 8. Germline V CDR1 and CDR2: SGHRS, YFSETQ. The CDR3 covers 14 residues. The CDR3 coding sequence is TGCGCCACCTCAGCGGGGACTAGCTCCTACGAGCAGTACTTC. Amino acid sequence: CATSAGTSSYEQYF.

This CDR3 is CASSGRGIAFF. Here the CDR3 DNA reads TGTGCCAGCAGTGGCAGGGGGATAGCTTTCTTT. The rearrangement uses TRBV25-1 and TRBJ1-1; 7 positions match TRBD1. The V and J ends lost 4 bases and 10 bases, in that order; junction bases with no gene match: 3. Germline-derived CDR1 and CDR2 are MGHDK and SYGVNS. CDR3 length: 11 amino acids.

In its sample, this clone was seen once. The CDR3 DNA follows: TGCAGCGTTCCTAGATTAAGCGGGAGAGGGTATAATGAGCAGTTCTTC. Amino acid sequence: CSVPRLSGRGYNEQFF. This chain connects TRBV29-1 to TRBJ2-1, with TRBD2 matching over 8 bases. Germline CDR1 and CDR2: SQVTM and ANQGSEA. V lost 5 bases to trimming and J lost 7 bases; unmatched junction nucleotides: 16. This CDR3 is built from 16 residues.

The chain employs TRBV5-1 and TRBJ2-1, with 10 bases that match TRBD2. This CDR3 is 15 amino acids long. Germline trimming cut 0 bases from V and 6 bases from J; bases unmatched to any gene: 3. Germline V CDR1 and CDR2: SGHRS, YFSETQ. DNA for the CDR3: TGCGCCAGCAGCTTGGCGGCTAGCGGGGGCAATGAGCAGTTCTTC. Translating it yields CASSLAASGGNEQFF.

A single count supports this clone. The CDR3 loop is CASSLVAGVRETQYF. Here the CDR3 DNA reads TGTGCCAGCAGCTTAGTAGCGGGAGTAAGGGAGACCCAGTACTTC. The chain has TRBV11-2 and TRBJ2-5, with 9 nucleotides matching TRBD2. Germline trimming cut 1 base from V and 5 bases from J; bases unmatched to any gene: 5. The CDR3 is made up of 15 amino acids. The germline CDR1 and CDR2 sequences are SGHAT and FQNNGV.

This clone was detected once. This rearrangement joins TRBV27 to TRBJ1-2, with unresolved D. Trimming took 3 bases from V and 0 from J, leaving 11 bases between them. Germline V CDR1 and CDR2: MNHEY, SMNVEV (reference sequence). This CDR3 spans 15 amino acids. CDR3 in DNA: TGTGCCAGCAGTTTCCGCGGTCGGGCTAACTATGGCTACACCTTC. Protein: CASSFRGRANYGYTF.

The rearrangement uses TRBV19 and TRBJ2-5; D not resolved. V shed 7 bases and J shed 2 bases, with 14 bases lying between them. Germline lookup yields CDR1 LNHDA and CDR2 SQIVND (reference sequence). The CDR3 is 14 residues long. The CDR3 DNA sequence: TGTGCCAGTACCCCGTATTGGAGTCAAGAGACCCAGTACTTC. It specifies CASTPYWSQETQYF.

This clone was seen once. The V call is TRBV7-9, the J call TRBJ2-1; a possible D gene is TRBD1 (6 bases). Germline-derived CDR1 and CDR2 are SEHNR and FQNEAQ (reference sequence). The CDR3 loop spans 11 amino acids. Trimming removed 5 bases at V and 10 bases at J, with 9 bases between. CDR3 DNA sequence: TGTGCCAGCAGCCCCGGGACAGAGCAGTTCTTC. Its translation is CASSPGTEQFF.

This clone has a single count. CDR3 coding DNA: TGTGCCAGCAGCTCTACTAGCGGGTCCTACAATGAGCAGTTCTTC. This translates into CASSSTSGSYNEQFF. This sequence joins TRBV5-8 and TRBJ2-1; TRBD2 matches 9 bases. The CDR3 length is 15 residues. J lost 1 base, V lost 3 bases, and 2 bases had no gene match. The V gene's germline CDR1 is SGHTS and CDR2 YDEGEE.

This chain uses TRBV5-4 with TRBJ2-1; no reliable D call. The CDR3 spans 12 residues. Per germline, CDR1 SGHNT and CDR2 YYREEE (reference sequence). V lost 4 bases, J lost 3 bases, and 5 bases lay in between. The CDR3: CASSLDYNEQFF. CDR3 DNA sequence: TGTGCCAGCAGCCTAGACTACAATGAGCAGTTCTTC.

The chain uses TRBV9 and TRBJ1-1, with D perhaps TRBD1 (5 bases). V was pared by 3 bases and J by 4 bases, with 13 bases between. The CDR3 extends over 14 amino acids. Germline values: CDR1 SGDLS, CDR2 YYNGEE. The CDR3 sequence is CASSEGGASTEAFF. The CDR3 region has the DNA TGTGCCAGCAGCGAGGGAGGGGCGAGCACTGAAGCTTTCTTT.

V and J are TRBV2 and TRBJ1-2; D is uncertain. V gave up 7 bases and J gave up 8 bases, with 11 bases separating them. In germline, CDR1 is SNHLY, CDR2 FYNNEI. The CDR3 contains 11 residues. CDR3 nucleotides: TGTGCCAGCATGCAGACTAGGGGCTACACCTTC. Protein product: CASMQTRGYTF.

This CDR3 is CATRQLANYGYTF. CDR3 in DNA: TGTGCCACCAGACAGTTAGCTAACTATGGCTACACCTTC. The chain recombines TRBV18 with TRBJ1-2; D may be TRBD1 (5 bases). V lost 10 bases, J lost 0 bases, and 12 bases lay in between. Germline assignment: CDR1 KGHSH and CDR2 LQKENI. This CDR3 contains 13 residues.

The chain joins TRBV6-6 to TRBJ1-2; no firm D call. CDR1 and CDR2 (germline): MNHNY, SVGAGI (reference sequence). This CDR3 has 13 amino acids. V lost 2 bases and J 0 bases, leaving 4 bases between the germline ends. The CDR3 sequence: CASSYTSNYGYTF. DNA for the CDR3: TGTGCCAGCAGTTACACTTCTAACTATGGCTACACCTTC.

CDR3 protein: CASSPDSLNQPQHF. As DNA, the CDR3 is TGTGCCAGTAGTCCAGACAGCCTCAATCAGCCCCAGCATTTT. J is TRBJ1-5 and V is TRBV19; D possibly corresponds to TRBD1 (5 bases). The V gene lost 5 bases and the J gene lost 3 bases, with 11 bases spanning the gap. The CDR3 is made up of 14 amino acids. Germline V gene data show CDR1 as LNHDA and CDR2 as SQIVND (reference sequence).

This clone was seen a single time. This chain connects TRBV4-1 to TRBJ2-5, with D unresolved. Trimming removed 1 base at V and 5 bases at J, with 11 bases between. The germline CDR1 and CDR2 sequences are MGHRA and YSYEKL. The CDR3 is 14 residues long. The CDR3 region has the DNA TGCGCCAGCAGCCAAGTCGGTACAGTTGAGACCCAGTACTTC. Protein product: CASSQVGTVETQYF.

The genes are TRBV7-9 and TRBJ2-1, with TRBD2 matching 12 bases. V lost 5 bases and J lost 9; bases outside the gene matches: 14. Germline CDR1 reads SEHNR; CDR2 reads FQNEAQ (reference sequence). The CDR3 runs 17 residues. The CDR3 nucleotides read TGTGCCAGCAGCAACCTCCGGGCTAGCGGGAGGGCCAGTGAGCAGTTCTTC. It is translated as CASSNLRASGRASEQFF.

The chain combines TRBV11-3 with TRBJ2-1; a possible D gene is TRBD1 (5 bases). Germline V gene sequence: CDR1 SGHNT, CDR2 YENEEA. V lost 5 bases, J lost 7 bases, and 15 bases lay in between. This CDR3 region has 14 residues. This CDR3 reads CASSHSGYLNEQFF. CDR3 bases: TGTGCCAGCAGCCACTCAGGGTATTTGAATGAGCAGTTCTTC.

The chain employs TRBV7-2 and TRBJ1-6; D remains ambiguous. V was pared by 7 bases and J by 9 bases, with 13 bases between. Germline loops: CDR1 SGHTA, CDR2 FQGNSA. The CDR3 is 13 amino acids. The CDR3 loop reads CASTPGRSSPLHF. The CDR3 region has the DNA TGTGCCAGCACCCCCGGGAGGAGTTCACCCCTCCACTTT. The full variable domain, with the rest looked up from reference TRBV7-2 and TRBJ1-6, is GAGVSQSPSNKVTEKGKDVELRCDPISGHTALYWYRQSLGQGLEFLIYFQGNSAPDKSGLPSDRFSAERTGGSVSTLTIQRTQQEDSAVYLCASTPGRSSPLHFGNGTRLTVT.

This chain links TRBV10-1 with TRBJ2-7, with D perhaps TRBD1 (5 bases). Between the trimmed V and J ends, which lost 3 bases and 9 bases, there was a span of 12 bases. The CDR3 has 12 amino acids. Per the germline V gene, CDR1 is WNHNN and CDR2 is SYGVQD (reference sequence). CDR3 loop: CASSDPQGGQYF. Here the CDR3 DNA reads TGCGCCAGCAGTGACCCTCAGGGTGGGCAGTACTTC.

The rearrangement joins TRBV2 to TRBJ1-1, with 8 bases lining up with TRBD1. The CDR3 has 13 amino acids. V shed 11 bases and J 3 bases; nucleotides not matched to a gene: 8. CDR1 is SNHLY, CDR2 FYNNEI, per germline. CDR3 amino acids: CAAGGGSYTEAFF. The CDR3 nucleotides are TGTGCCGCAGGGGGCGGCTCCTACACTGAAGCTTTCTTT.

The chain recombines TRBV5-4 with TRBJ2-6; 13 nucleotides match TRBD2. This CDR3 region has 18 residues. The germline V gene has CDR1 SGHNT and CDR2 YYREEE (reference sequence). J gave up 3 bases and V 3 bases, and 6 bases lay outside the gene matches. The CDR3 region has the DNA TGTGCCAGCAGCTCTGGGGGACTAGCGGGAAGTGGGGCCAACGTCCTGACTTTC. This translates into CASSSGGLAGSGANVLTF.

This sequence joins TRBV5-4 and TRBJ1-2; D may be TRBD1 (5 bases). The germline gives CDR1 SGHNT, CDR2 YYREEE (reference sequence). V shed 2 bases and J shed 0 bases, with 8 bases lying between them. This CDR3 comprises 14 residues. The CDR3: CASSLWGSNYGYTF. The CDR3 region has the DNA TGTGCCAGCAGCTTATGGGGCTCTAACTATGGCTACACCTTC.

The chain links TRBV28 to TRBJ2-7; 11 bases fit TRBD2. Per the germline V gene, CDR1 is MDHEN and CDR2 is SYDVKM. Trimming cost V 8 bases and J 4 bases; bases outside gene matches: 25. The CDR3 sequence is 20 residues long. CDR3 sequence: CASSNALKRLAGLTLYEQYF. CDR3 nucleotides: TGTGCCAGCTCAAATGCCCTTAAAAGACTAGCGGGACTTACTCTGTACGAGCAGTACTTC.

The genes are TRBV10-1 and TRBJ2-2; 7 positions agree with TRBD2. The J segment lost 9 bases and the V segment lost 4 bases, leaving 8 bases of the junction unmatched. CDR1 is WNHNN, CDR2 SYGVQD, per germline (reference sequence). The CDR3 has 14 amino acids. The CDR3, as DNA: TGCGCCAGCAGTGGGGCGGGAGTGGGCCGGGAGCTGTTTTTT. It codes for CASSGAGVGRELFF.